The entry below gives a single TCR beta chain sequence along with its context. The antigen it binds to is not known. It has no much larger one-base neighbor in the sample; base qualities were not kept. The sample is drawn from a study of T cells in Graves' hyperthyroidism and ophthalmopathy (dated by TCRdb to about 2019). At the level of the whole study: To identify TCR V-J signatures that set the groups apart, the researchers used a discovery cohort of 100 patients, made up of about 44 with Graves' ophthalmopathy and 57 with stable Graves' hyperthyroidism. Prospective prediction of ophthalmopathy was tested in an independent validation cohort consisting of some 18 hyperthyroidism patients and approximately 16 patients who later progressed to ophthalmopathy. The 100 discovery patients were randomly split 7:3 into training and test sets. In roughly six Graves' hyperthyroidism patients, the study also compared T-cell repertoires from thyroid tissue with T-cell repertoires from blood. After blood sampling, hyperthyroidism patients were treated with methimazole at a starting dose of 30 mg daily, and ophthalmopathy patients were treated with high-dose intravenous methylprednisolone. According to the paper, TCR Vbeta CDR3 sequencing was carried out on around 140 peripheral blood samples, which came from some 41 ophthalmopathy, some 73 hyperthyroidism and roughly 17 progressor patients. On the study overall, not on this receptor specifically: In cross-validation, a model built on a 13 V-J signature told ophthalmopathy apart from stable hyperthyroidism with 87.88% sensitivity and approximately 81% specificity, and in testing the same model reached 80%/75%. Most expanded thyroid clonotypes (frequency above 0.001) were also detected in blood, suggesting blood repertoires may reflect thyroid immune responses. Sample size was not statistically predetermined, and blinding of investigators to group allocation was not performed. In validation, the model predicted progression to ophthalmopathy with 55% to 71% sensitivity and approximately 74% specificity, a median of about 6.7 months before onset.

Patients with uncontrolled infections, other autoimmune diseases, pregnancy or lactation were excluded. Diagnoses were established on the basis of clinical symptoms, serum thyroxine and TRAb, thyroid ultrasound, and orbital computed tomography. Total RNA was extracted with Trizol reagent, and quality was checked on an Agilent 2100 Bioanalyzer. Its CDR3 holds 15 amino acids, cysteine through phenylalanine. The retained sequence is limited to the CDR3, 45 bases, with the frame set at the first base. For CDR1 and CDR2, the germline V gene lists KGHDR and SFDVKD. Cut back by 4 bases and 0 bases, the V and J ends lie 11 bases apart. TCR beta CDR3 regions were amplified from RNA transcripts. The TCR CDR3 was subjected to a first round of RT-PCR using the HTBI primer set and the Qiagen OneStep RT-PCR kit. The libraries were constructed in a second round of multiplex PCR and then size-selected and purified. Libraries were sequenced paired-end with 100 bp reads on an Illumina HiSeq2000. As for the authors' bioinformatics: SOAPnuke was used to process the raw data, with reads discarded if the reads contained adapters or uncalled bases, had a mean Phred below 15, or lacked an exact constant-primer or identifier match. High-quality paired reads were merged with COPE v1.2.5, and unique nucleotide sequences were defined as clonotypes. Clonotypes were aligned to IMGT TRBV, TRBD and TRBJ reference segments using MiTCR v1.1. The analysis was restricted to V-J combinations with a frequency above 0.0001, which together covered about 99% of the repertoires. A TCS score was defined as the ratio between F50 (clonal expansion) and ExV (chaos), using BLOSUM62-based TCRdist between CDR3 peptides within each V-J. Welch's t-statistics and random forest reduced around 550 V-J features to 10 to 15, which were used in a naive Bayes classifier (R e1071). Thyroid-blood repertoire similarity was quantified with the Morisita-Horn index. In TCRdb, the public reads were trimmed at Q25 with fastp and aligned with MiXCR, with productive beta chains retained. Rows matching on CDR3 protein sequence are summarized as one entry with the most common DNA and genes. The V and J calls and clone size come from TCRdb's table, not from the authors' own analysis. The sample contains roughly 570,000 distinct CDR3 sequences, approximately 44% of them found a single time. The ten largest clones capture around 20% of the sample.

The sample comprised peripheral blood or thyroid tissue (not recorded which). Rearrangement joined TRBV24-1 to TRBJ2-5, and possibly TRBD2, on 6 matching bases. This clonotype originated in an adult woman with Graves' disease, either hyperthyroidism or ophthalmopathy (not recorded which). The DNA reads as follows: TGTGCCACCAGTGACAACCGGGACTACCAAGAGACCCAGTACTTC. This is translated as CATSDNRDYQETQYF.